Listed here are 11 T cell receptor beta chains from one sample, sequenced in a study of identical twins. TCRdb re-called the 5' RACE reads with MiXCR, one entry per CDR3 protein. Here the sample spans 450,000 to 600,000 distinct CDR3 sequences, about a fifth being singletons. The data also belong to a second study, concerning yellow fever vaccine responses in identical twins.

Sequencing was performed on CD4+ T cells sorted from blood. These receptors came from a woman aged 18-29 years in good health.

Only a few counts were recorded for this clonotype. The V gene is TRBV29-1, the J gene TRBJ2-3, with 8 bases aligning to TRBD2. This CDR3 is 16 amino acids long. Germline CDR1 reads SQVTM; CDR2 reads ANQGSEA. The V gene end was trimmed by 2 bases and the J gene end by 4 bases; junction bases not matched to a gene: 11. The DNA of the CDR3 is TGCAGCGTTGAAATCCTTGGCGGGGGGTCCTCAGATACGCAGTATTTT. Protein product: CSVEILGGGSSDTQYF.

V and J are TRBV10-3 and TRBJ2-2; D not certain. V lost 7 bases and J lost 3, with 9 bases in between. Germline CDR1 is ENHRY and CDR2 is SYGVKD. The CDR3 length is 13 residues. In nucleotides, the CDR3 is TGTGCCATCACGGCGTTTGACACCGGGGAGCTGTTTTTT. Translated, it gives CAITAFDTGELFF.

This clonotype was observed a few times. The chain links TRBV3-1 to TRBJ2-3; D is undetermined. V was clipped by 2 bases and J by 2 bases, with 5 bases between them. Germline CDR1 is LGHDT and CDR2 is YNNKEL (reference sequence). This CDR3 has 13 amino acids. The CDR3 sequence: CASSQINTDTQYF. The CDR3 region has the DNA TGTGCCAGCAGCCAAATAAACACAGATACGCAGTATTTT.

The chain is built from TRBV5-5 and TRBJ1-6; the D is unclear. Germline assignment: CDR1 SGHKS and CDR2 YYEKEE (reference sequence). Trimming took off 0 bases at V and 13 bases at J, with 11 bases between the two ends. The CDR3 has 13 residues. The CDR3 nucleotides read TGTGCCAGCAGCTTGGTGGCGGCACCTCCCCTCCACTTT. Its protein is CASSLVAAPPLHF.

The J gene is TRBJ2-1, the V gene TRBV4-1, with TRBD2 matching 11 bases. Germline CDR1 is MGHRA and CDR2 is YSYEKL. There are 19 residues in the CDR3. V trimming: 0 bases; J trimming: 5 bases; junction bases outside the gene matches: 12. As DNA, the CDR3 is TGCGCCAGCAGCCAAGATGGGGGTAGCGGGAGGGCAGGGGACAATGAGCAGTTCTTC. It is translated as CASSQDGGSGRAGDNEQFF.

The chain links TRBV5-1 to TRBJ2-5; 7 bases are shared with TRBD1. The CDR3 length is 15 residues. Looked up from germline, CDR1 is SGHRS and CDR2 is YFSETQ. V trimming: 7 bases; J trimming: 4 bases; junction bases outside the gene matches: 13. This CDR3 reads CASRRDSFYGETQYF. The CDR3 nucleotides read TGCGCCAGCCGCCGGGACAGCTTCTATGGAGAGACCCAGTACTTC. The entire variable domain, with the rest obtained from reference TRBV5-1 and TRBJ2-5, is as follows: KAGVTQTPRYLIKTRGQQVTLSCSPISGHRSVSWYQQTPGQGLQFLFEYFSETQRNKGNFPGRFSGRQFSNSRSEMNVSTLELGDSALYLCASRRDSFYGETQYFGPGTRLLVL.

Ten or more counts support this clonotype. The chain combines TRBV4-2 with TRBJ1-5; possibly TRBD1 for D (6 bases). Per germline, CDR1 LGHNA and CDR2 YNFKEQ. The V end was cut by 8 bases, the J end by 4 bases, with 15 bases between. This CDR3 has 14 amino acids. The DNA of the CDR3 is TGTGCCAGCGGGGCCGCAGGGGATAATCAGCCCCAGCATTTT. It yields the protein CASGAAGDNQPQHF.

The V and J genes are TRBV10-3 and TRBJ2-5, with 10 bases lining up with TRBD2. V lost 10 bases to trimming and J lost 5 bases; unmatched junction nucleotides: 7. Germline V gene sequence: CDR1 ENHRY, CDR2 SYGVKD. There are 13 residues in the CDR3. CDR3 region: CATVAGGWETQYF. The CDR3 DNA sequence: TGTGCCACCGTAGCGGGAGGATGGGAGACCCAGTACTTC.

This chain uses TRBV20-1 with TRBJ2-7; D is unclear. V lost 5 bases to trimming and J lost 1 base, with 6 bases between them. Germline-derived CDR1 and CDR2 are DFQATT and SNEGSKA (reference sequence). This CDR3 contains 11 residues. CDR3 DNA: TGCAGTGCTCCGAAGTCCTACGAGCAGTACTTC. It is translated as CSAPKSYEQYF.

The chain links TRBV29-1 to TRBJ2-5; D gene unclear. CDR1 and CDR2 from the germline V gene are SQVTM and ANQGSEA. The CDR3 is 10 residues long. V lost 1 base and J lost 6, with 3 bases in between. In DNA form, the CDR3 reads TGCAGCGTTGAAGGGAAGACCCAGTACTTC. Translation: CSVEGKTQYF.

This clonotype was observed a handful of times. The CDR3 coding sequence is TGCGCCAGCAGTTTGGGTAGCGGTACTAGCGGGGTGAGGACCGGGGAGCTGTTTTTT. Translating it yields CASSLGSGTSGVRTGELFF. V usage is TRBV10-1 and J usage is TRBJ2-2, with 10 bases that match TRBD2. Germline trimming cut 5 bases from V and 5 bases from J; bases unmatched to any gene: 17. The CDR3 totals 19 residues. Germline CDR1 and CDR2: WNHNN and SYGVQD (reference sequence).